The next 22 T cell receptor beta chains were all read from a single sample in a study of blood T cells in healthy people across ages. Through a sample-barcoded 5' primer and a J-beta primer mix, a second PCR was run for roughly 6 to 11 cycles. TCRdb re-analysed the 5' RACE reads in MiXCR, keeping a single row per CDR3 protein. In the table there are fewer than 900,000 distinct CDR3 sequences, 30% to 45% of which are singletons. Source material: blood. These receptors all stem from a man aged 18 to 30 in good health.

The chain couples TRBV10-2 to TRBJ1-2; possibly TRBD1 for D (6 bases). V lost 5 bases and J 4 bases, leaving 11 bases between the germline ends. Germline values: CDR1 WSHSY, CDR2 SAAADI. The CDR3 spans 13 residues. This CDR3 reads CASSTDSLYGYTF. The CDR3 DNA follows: TGCGCCAGCAGTACGGACAGTCTCTATGGCTACACCTTC.

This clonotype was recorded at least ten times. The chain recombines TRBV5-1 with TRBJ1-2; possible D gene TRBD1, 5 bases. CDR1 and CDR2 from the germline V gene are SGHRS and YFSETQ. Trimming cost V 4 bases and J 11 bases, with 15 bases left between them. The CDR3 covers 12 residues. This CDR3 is CASSGTTAPYTF. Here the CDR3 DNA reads TGCGCCAGCAGCGGGACTACTGCACCTTACACCTTC.

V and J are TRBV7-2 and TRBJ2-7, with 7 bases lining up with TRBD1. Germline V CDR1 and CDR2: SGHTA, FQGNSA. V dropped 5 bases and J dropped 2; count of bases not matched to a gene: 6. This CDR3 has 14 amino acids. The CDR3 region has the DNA TGTGCCAGCAGCATAAACAGGGGTCCCTACGAGCAGTACTTC. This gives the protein CASSINRGPYEQYF.

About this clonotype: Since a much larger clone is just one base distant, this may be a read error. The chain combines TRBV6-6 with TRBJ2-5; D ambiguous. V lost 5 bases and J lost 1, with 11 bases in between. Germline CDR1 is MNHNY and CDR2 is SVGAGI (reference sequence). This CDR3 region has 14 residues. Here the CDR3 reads CASSDNQAQETQYF. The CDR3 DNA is TGTGCCAGCAGTGACAACCAGGCCCAAGAGACCCAGTACTTC.

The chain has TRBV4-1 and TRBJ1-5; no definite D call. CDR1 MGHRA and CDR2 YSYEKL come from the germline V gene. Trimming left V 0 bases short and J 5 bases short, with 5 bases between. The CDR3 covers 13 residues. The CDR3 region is CASSQDLYQPQHF. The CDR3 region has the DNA TGCGCCAGCAGCCAAGATCTCTATCAGCCCCAGCATTTT.

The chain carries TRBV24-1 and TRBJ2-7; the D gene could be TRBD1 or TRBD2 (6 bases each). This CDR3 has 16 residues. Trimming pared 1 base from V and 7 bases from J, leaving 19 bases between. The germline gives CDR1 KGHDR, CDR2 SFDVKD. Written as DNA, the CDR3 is TGTGCCACCAGTGATTTAGGGGGGAGTATCGACAATGAGCAGTACTTC. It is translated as CATSDLGGSIDNEQYF.

The CDR3 nucleotides are TGTGCCAGCAGGGACAGCCTCTCTGGAAACACCATATATTTT. Amino acid sequence: CASRDSLSGNTIYF. The gene calls are TRBV6-5 and TRBJ1-3, with D tentatively TRBD1 (6 bases). The CDR3 covers 14 residues. V was pared by 6 bases and J by 0 bases, with 9 bases between. Per the germline V gene, CDR1 is MNHEY and CDR2 is SVGAGI.

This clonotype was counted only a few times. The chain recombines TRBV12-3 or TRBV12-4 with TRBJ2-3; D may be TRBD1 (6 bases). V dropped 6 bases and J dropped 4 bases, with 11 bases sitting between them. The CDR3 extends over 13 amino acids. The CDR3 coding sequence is TGTGCCAGCAGCCCCCAGGGGCCAGATACGCAGTATTTT. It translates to CASSPQGPDTQYF.

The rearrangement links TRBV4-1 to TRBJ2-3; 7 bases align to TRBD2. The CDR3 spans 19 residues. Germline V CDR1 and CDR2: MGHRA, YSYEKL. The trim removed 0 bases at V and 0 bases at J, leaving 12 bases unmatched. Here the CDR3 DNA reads TGCGCCAGCAGCCAAGAAGCAACTTGGAGCGGGGTGAGCACAGATACGCAGTATTTT. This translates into CASSQEATWSGVSTDTQYF.

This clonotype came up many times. CDR3 amino acids: CASSFKRGGTDTQYF. Here the CDR3 DNA reads TGCGCCAGCAGCTTTAAGCGGGGGGGCACAGATACGCAGTATTTT. This chain links TRBV5-1 with TRBJ2-3, with 9 bases that match TRBD2. After removal of 2 bases from V and 1 base from J, the junction contained 2 bases not matched to a gene. CDR1 is SGHRS and CDR2 is YFSETQ in the germline V gene. This CDR3 has 15 residues.

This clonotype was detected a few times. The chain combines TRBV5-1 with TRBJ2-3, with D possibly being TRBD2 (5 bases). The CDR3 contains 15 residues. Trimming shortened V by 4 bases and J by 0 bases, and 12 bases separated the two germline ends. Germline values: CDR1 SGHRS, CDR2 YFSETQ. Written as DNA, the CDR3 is TGCGCCAGCAGCCGGAGCGGATCTAGCACAGATACGCAGTATTTT. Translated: CASSRSGSSTDTQYF.

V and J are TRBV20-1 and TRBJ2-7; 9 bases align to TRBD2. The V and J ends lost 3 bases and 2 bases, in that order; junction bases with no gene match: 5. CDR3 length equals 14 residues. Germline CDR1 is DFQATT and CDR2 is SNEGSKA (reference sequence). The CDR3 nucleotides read TGCAGTGCTAGGAGGCGGGGGGGCGCCTACGAGCAGTACTTC. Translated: CSARRRGGAYEQYF.

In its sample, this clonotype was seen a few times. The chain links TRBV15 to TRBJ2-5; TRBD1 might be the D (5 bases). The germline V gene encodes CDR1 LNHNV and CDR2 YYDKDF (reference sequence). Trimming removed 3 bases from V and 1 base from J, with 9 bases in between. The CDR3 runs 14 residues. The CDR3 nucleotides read TGTGCCACCAGCAGTAGGCAGGGCCAAGAGACCCAGTACTTC. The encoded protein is CATSSRQGQETQYF.

The CDR3 reads CASSFVGFGTQPQHF. For the CDR3, the DNA is TGTGCCAGCAGTTTTGTCGGGTTTGGCACTCAGCCCCAGCATTTT. V is TRBV12-3 or TRBV12-4 and J is TRBJ1-5; D gene uncertain. The CDR3 totals 15 residues. V was cut by 3 bases and J by 6 bases, with 15 bases left in between.

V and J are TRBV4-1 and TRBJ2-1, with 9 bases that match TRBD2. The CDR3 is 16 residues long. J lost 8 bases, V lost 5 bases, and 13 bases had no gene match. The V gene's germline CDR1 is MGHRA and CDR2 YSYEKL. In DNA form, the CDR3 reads TGCGCCAGCAGCTACCTCACCGGACTAGCGTGGGATGAGCAGTTCTTC. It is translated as CASSYLTGLAWDEQFF.

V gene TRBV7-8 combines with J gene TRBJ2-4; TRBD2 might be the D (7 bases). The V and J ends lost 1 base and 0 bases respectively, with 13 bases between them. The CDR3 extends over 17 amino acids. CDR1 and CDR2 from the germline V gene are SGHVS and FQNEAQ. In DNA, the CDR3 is TGTGCCAGCAGCTTAGTTAGGGGGGGACAAGCCAAAAACATTCAGTACTTC. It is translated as CASSLVRGGQAKNIQYF.

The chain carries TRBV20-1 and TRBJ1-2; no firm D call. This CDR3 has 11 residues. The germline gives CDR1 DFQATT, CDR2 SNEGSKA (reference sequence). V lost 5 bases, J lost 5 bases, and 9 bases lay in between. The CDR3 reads CSADYEYGYTF. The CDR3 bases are TGCAGTGCTGATTACGAGTATGGCTACACCTTC.

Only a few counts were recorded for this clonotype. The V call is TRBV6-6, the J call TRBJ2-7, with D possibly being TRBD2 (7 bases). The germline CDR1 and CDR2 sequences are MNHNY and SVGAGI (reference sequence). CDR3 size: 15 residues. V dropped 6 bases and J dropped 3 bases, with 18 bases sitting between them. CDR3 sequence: CASRGEGTPYYEQYF. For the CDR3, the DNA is TGTGCCAGCAGAGGGGAGGGGACACCCTACTACGAGCAGTACTTC.

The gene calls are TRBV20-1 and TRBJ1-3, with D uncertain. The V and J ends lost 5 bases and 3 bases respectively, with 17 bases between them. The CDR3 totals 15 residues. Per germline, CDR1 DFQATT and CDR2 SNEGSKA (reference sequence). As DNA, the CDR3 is TGCAGTGCTGGTGGGAAGGCACCGGATGGAAACACCATATATTTT. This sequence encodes CSAGGKAPDGNTIYF.

CDR3 sequence (DNA): TGTGCCAGCAGCCGGGACAGGGGGAGTGAAAAACTGTTTTTT. The encoded protein is CASSRDRGSEKLFF. This rearrangement joins TRBV12-3 or TRBV12-4 to TRBJ1-4; TRBD1 matches 11 bases. The V segment lost 6 bases and the J segment 7 bases; nucleotides outside the gene matches: 4. The CDR3 has 14 amino acids.

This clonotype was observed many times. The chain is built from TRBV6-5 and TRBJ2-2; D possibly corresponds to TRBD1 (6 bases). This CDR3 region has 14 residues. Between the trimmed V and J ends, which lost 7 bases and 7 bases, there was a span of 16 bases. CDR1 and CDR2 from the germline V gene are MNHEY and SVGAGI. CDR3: CASTVQGIGGELFF. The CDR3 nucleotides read TGTGCCAGCACCGTACAGGGTATTGGCGGGGAGCTGTTTTTT.

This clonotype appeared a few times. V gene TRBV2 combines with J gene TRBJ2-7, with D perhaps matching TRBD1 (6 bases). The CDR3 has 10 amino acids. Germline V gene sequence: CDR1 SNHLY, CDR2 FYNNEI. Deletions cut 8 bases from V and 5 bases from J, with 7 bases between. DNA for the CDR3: TGTGCCAGCCAGGGGAACGAGCAGTACTTC. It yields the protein CASQGNEQYF.